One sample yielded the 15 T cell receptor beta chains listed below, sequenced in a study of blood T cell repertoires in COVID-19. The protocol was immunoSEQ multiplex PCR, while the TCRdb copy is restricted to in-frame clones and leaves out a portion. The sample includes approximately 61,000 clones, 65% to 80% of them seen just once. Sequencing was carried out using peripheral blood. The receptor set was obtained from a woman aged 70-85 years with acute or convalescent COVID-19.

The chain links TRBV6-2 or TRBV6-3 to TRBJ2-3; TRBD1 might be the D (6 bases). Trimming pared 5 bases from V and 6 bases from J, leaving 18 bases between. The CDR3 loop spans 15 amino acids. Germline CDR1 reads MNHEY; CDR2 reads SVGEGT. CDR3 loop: CASSQRRSQGDTQYF. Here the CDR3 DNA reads TGTGCCAGCAGTCAACGGAGATCACAGGGTGATACGCAGTATTTT.

CDR3 bases: TGTGCCAGCAGCTTAGTTTTTAGCGGGGGCGTCCAAGAGACCCAGTACTTC. Protein product: CASSLVFSGGVQETQYF. This chain connects TRBV11-2 to TRBJ2-5; the match to TRBD2 covers 9 bases. Germline lookup yields CDR1 SGHAT and CDR2 FQNNGV. The J segment lost 1 base and the V segment lost 1 base, leaving 7 bases of the junction unmatched. There are 17 residues in the CDR3. The full variable domain, rest sourced from reference TRBV11-2 and TRBJ2-5, is EAGVAQSPRYKIIEKRQSVAFWCNPISGHATLYWYQQILGQGPKLLIQFQNNGVVDDSQLPKDRFSAERLKGVDSTLKIQPAKLEDSAVYLCASSLVFSGGVQETQYFGPGTRLLVL.

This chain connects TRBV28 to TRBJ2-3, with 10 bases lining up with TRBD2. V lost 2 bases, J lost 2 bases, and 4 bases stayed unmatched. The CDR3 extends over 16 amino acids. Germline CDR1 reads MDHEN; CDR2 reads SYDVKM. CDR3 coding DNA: TGTGCCAGCAGTTTACGCCTAGCGGGGGTCACAGATACGCAGTATTTT. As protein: CASSLRLAGVTDTQYF.

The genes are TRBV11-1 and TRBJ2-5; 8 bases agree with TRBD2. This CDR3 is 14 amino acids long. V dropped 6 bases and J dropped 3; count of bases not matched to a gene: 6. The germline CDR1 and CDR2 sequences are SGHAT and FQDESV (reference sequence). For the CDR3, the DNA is TGTGCCAGCAGGAAGCGGGGGAGTAAAGAGACCCAGTACTTC. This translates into CASRKRGSKETQYF.

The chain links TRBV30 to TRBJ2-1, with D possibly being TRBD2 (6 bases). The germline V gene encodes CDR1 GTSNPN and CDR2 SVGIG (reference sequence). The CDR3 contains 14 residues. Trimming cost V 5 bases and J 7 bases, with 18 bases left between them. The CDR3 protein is CAWGQGGGANEQFF. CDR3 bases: TGTGCCTGGGGGCAAGGAGGAGGGGCGAATGAGCAGTTCTTC.

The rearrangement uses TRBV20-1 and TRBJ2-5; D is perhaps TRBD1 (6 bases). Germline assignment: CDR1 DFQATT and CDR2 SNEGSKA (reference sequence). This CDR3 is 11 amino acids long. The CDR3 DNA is TGCCTCTACAGGGCGGGAGAGACCCAGTACTTC. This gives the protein CLYRAGETQYF.

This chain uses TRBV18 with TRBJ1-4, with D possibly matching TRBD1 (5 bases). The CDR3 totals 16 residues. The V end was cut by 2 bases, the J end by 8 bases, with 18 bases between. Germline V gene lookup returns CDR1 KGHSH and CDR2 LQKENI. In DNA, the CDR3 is TGTGCCAGCTCACCAGAGCTGGAGGGGCCATACGAAAAACTGTTTTTT. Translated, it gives CASSPELEGPYEKLFF.

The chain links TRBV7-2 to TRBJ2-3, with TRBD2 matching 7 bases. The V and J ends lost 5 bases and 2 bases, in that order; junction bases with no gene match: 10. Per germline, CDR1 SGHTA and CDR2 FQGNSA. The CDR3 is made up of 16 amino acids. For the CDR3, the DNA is TGTGCCAGCAGCCTAATGGGGGGGGACTTCACAGATACGCAGTATTTT. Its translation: CASSLMGGDFTDTQYF.

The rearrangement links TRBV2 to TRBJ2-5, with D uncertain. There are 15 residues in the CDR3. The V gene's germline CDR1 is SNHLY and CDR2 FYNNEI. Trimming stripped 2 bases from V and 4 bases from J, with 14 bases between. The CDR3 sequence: CASSESRIGGETQYF. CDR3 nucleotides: TGTGCCAGCAGTGAATCTAGGATTGGTGGAGAGACCCAGTACTTC.

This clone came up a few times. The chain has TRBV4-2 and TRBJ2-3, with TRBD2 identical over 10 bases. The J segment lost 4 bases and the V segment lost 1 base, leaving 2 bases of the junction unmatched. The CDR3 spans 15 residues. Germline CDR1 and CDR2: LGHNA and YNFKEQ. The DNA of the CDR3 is TGTGCCAGCAGCCAAGTTACTAGCGGGGCAGATACGCAGTATTTT. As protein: CASSQVTSGADTQYF.

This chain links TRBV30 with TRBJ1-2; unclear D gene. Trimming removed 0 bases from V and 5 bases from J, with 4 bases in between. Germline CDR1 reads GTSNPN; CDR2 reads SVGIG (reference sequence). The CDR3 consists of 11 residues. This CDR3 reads CAWSVEYGYTF. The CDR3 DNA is TGTGCCTGGAGTGTGGAGTATGGCTACACCTTC. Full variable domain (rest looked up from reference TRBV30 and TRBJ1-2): SQTIHQWPATLVQPVGSPLSLECTVEGTSNPNLYWYRQAAGRGLQLLFYSVGIGQISSEVPQNLSASRPQDRQFILSSKKLLLSDSGFYLCAWSVEYGYTFGSGTRLTVV.

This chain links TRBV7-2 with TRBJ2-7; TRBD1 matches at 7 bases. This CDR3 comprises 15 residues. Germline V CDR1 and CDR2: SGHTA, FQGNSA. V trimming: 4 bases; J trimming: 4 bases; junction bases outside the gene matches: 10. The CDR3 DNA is TGTGCCAGCAGCTCTCCGACAGGGCGGCGATACGAGCAGTACTTC. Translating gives CASSSPTGRRYEQYF.

The CDR3 DNA sequence: TGTGCCAGCCACAAGGAGCCGACTAATGAAAAACTGTTTTTT. It codes for CASHKEPTNEKLFF. The rearrangement joins TRBV2 to TRBJ1-4; D unclear. CDR1 SNHLY and CDR2 FYNNEI come from the germline V gene. V gave up 8 bases and J gave up 2 bases, with 12 bases separating them. The CDR3 is 14 amino acids.

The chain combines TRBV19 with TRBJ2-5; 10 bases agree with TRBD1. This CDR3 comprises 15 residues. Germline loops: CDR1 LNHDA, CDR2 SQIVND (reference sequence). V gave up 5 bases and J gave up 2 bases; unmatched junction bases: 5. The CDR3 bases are TGTGCCAGTAGTGAACCGGGACAGGGGCAAGAGACCCAGTACTTC. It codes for CASSEPGQGQETQYF. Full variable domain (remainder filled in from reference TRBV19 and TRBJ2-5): DGGITQSPKYLFRKEGQNVTLSCEQNLNHDAMYWYRQDPGQGLRLIYYSQIVNDFQKGDIAEGYSVSREKKESFPLTVTSAQKNPTAFYLCASSEPGQGQETQYFGPGTRLLVL.

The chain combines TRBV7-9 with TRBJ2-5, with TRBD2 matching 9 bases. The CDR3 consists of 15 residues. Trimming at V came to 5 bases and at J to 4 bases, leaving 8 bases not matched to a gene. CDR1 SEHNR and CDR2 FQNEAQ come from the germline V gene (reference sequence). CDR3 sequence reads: CASSVSGAGGETQYF. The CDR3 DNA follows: TGTGCCAGCAGCGTGTCAGGAGCGGGGGGAGAGACCCAGTACTTC.